This TCR beta chain is drawn from a study of blood T cell repertoires in COVID-19. About the study: The United States, Italy and Spain provided the acute and convalescent COVID-19 samples. PBMCs, B-cell-depleted T cells, or T cells were the source of the cDNA or gDNA that made up the material.

The CDR3 has 13 amino acids. Between the trimmed V and J ends, which lost 0 bases and 4 bases, there was a span of 6 bases. Original analysis: Scientists estimated how many nucleated cells there were by amplifying reference gene primers. Clones were read by immunoSEQ multiplex PCR, and TCRdb kept only the in-frame ones, dropping some. V and J calls and clone size are as listed in that table; D and trimming were resolved from the DNA. The data hold around 250,000 clones, with 84% observed a single time. The sequence came from a human donor in a cohort sampled during active COVID-19. What was sequenced was peripheral blood. The rearrangement uses TRBV12-3 or TRBV12-4 and TRBJ2-5; D perhaps matches TRBD1 (5 bases). CDR3 coding DNA: TGTGCCAGCAGTTTAGCTGGGGCAGAGACCCAGTACTTC. Protein product: CASSLAGAETQYF.